These 31 T cell receptor beta chains were sequenced from one sample in a study of lung T cells in sarcoidosis with Löfgren's syndrome. MiXCR was run by TCRdb on the reads, yielding one entry per CDR3 protein. The sample holds 9,000 or so distinct CDR3 sequences, roughly 21% seen once. Sequenced material: CD4+ T cells from bronchoalveolar lavage. The receptors were gathered from a human donor with sarcoidosis (Löfgren's syndrome or another form), or a control subject (not recorded which).

This clonotype came up many times. The chain employs TRBV7-8 and TRBJ2-3; 8 bases line up with TRBD2. Germline V lookup: CDR1 SGHVS, CDR2 FQNEAQ. This CDR3 comprises 15 residues. V shed 11 bases and J 2 bases; nucleotides not matched to a gene: 12. CDR3 nucleotides: TGTGCCGTATCGGGAGGGCCCTGGACCACAGATACGCAGTATTTT. Translating it yields CAVSGGPWTTDTQYF.

This clonotype qualifies as large. This sequence joins TRBV6-1 and TRBJ1-1; possible D gene TRBD1, 5 bases. The CDR3 is 14 amino acids. Germline values: CDR1 MNHNS, CDR2 SASEGT. Trimming took 4 bases from V and 0 from J, leaving 9 bases between them. In DNA, the CDR3 is TGTGCCAGCAGTGCGACAGACATGAACACTGAAGCTTTCTTT. Amino acids: CASSATDMNTEAFF.

V usage is TRBV20-1 and J usage is TRBJ1-1, with D tentatively TRBD1 (6 bases). Trimming pared 3 bases from V and 0 bases from J, leaving 26 bases between. CDR3 size: 19 residues. CDR1 is DFQATT, CDR2 SNEGSKA, per germline (reference sequence). CDR3: CSAREGWGGTRGLNTEAFF. DNA of the CDR3: TGCAGTGCTAGGGAAGGCTGGGGTGGGACAAGGGGATTGAACACTGAAGCTTTCTTT.

This clonotype is deemed medium-sized. One end of the junction does not line up with germline, which may come from a read error. The chain has TRBV27 and TRBJ2-5, with 16 bases that match TRBD2. Germline CDR1 and CDR2: MNHEY and SMNVEV (reference sequence). The CDR3 runs to 14 residues. The CDR3 is CASSASGTSGRGDF. The CDR3 DNA is TGTGCCAGCAGTGCCTCCGGGACTAGCGGGAGGGGGGACTTC.

This clonotype was observed many times. The chain couples TRBV29-1 to TRBJ2-5, with TRBD1 matching 7 bases. The J segment lost 7 bases and the V segment lost 2 bases, leaving 7 bases of the junction unmatched. The CDR3 sequence is 13 residues long. The germline V gene encodes CDR1 SQVTM and CDR2 ANQGSEA. CDR3 sequence reads: CSVETTGVGTQYF. CDR3 nucleotides: TGCAGCGTTGAAACCACAGGGGTAGGGACCCAGTACTTC. The whole variable domain, filled in from reference TRBV29-1 and TRBJ2-5, reads SAVISQKPSRDICQRGTSLTIQCQVDSQVTMMFWYRQQPGQSLTLIATANQGSEATYESGFVIDKFPISRPNLTFSTLTVSNMSPEDSSIYLCSVETTGVGTQYFGPGTRLLVL.

The CDR3 DNA reads TGCGCCAGCAGCTTGGGCCCTCGGGGGGCCGATAATTCACCCCTCCACTTT. Its protein is CASSLGPRGADNSPLHF. The rearrangement joins TRBV5-1 to TRBJ1-6, with D possibly TRBD1 on 6 matching bases. Germline V CDR1 and CDR2: SGHRS, YFSETQ. The V and J ends lost 0 bases and 5 bases respectively, with 15 bases between them. This CDR3 region has 17 residues.

This clonotype is medium-sized in the sample. CDR3 nucleotide sequence: TGCAGTGCCTATACTCGCGGGTTGTTCGAGACCCAGTACTTC. Its translation is CSAYTRGLFETQYF. The V gene is TRBV20-1, the J gene TRBJ2-5; weak D call: TRBD2 (5 bases). Trimming took off 6 bases at V and 5 bases at J, with 19 bases between the two ends. This CDR3 is built from 14 residues. Germline CDR1 and CDR2: DFQATT and SNEGSKA (reference sequence).

Note on this clonotype: This may stem from a read error, because a much larger clone lies one nucleotide away. The CDR3 region has the DNA TGTGCCAGCAGCTTAATCCAGACAGGGGGCACAGATACGCAGTATTTT. Its protein is CASSLIQTGGTDTQYF. The chain recombines TRBV7-9 with TRBJ2-3, with 8 bases matching TRBD1. Germline trimming cut 2 bases from V and 1 base from J; bases unmatched to any gene: 5. Germline V lookup: CDR1 SEHNR, CDR2 FQNEAQ (reference sequence). The CDR3 length is 16 residues.

This clonotype was counted only a few times. V gene TRBV18 combines with J gene TRBJ2-7; 7 nucleotides align to TRBD1. V lost 3 bases and J lost 0; bases outside the gene matches: 5. CDR1 KGHSH and CDR2 LQKENI come from the germline V gene. The CDR3 contains 15 residues. In DNA, the CDR3 is TGTGCCAGCTCACCCCCAGGGGGTGGCTCCTACGAGCAGTACTTC. This encodes CASSPPGGGSYEQYF. Complete variable domain (other parts from reference TRBV18 and TRBJ2-7): NAGVMQNPRHLVRRRGQEARLRCSPMKGHSHVYWYRQLPEEGLKFMVYLQKENIIDESGMPKERFSAEFPKEGPSILRIQQVVRGDSAAYFCASSPPGGGSYEQYFGPGTRLTVT.

This clonotype is categorized as medium-sized (0.01 to 0.1%). V and J are TRBV28 and TRBJ1-2; D is undetermined. Trimming removed 3 bases from V and 5 bases from J, with 7 bases in between. Per germline, CDR1 MDHEN and CDR2 SYDVKM. This CDR3 contains 12 residues. This CDR3 reads CASSFPEYGYTF. The CDR3 region has the DNA TGTGCCAGCAGTTTTCCGGAGTATGGCTACACCTTC.

The J gene is TRBJ1-5, the V gene TRBV4-2; D may be TRBD1 (5 bases). Deletions cut 10 bases from V and 0 bases from J, with 16 bases between. The CDR3 is made up of 15 amino acids. Germline loops: CDR1 LGHNA, CDR2 YNFKEQ. The CDR3 sequence: CANRQQVYSNQPQHF. The DNA for the CDR3 is TGTGCCAATCGACAACAGGTCTATAGCAATCAGCCCCAGCATTTT.

This clonotype rates as medium-sized. The genes are TRBV25-1 and TRBJ2-7, with 7 nucleotides matching TRBD1. CDR1 is MGHDK, CDR2 SYGVNS, per germline. V lost 5 bases and J lost 0; bases outside the gene matches: 7. The CDR3 is 15 amino acids. The CDR3 loop is CASSPATGSSYEQYF. DNA of the CDR3: TGTGCCAGCAGTCCCGCGACAGGGAGCTCCTACGAGCAGTACTTC.

A few counts support this clonotype. The chain recombines TRBV7-9 with TRBJ2-6; no reliable D call. In germline, CDR1 is SEHNR, CDR2 FQNEAQ (reference sequence). This CDR3 is built from 11 residues. Trimming pared 3 bases from V and 12 bases from J, leaving 6 bases between. The CDR3 bases are TGTGCCAGCAGCTTCCCCCTCGTCCTGACTTTC. It is translated as CASSFPLVLTF.

This clonotype was observed many times. This chain uses TRBV7-8 with TRBJ2-2, with D uncertain. Between the trimmed V and J ends, which lost 6 bases and 3 bases, there was a span of 8 bases. This CDR3 is 13 amino acids long. The V gene's germline CDR1 is SGHVS and CDR2 FQNEAQ. This CDR3 reads CASRLLDTGELFF. For the CDR3, the DNA is TGTGCCAGCAGGTTATTGGACACCGGGGAGCTGTTTTTT.

The V call is TRBV4-2, the J call TRBJ2-1; TRBD2 aligns across 12 bases. V shed 5 bases and J 7 bases; nucleotides not matched to a gene: 6. The CDR3 has 15 residues. Per germline, CDR1 LGHNA and CDR2 YNFKEQ. The CDR3 DNA sequence: TGTGCCAGCAGCGCTAGCGGGGGGGCGGTAAATGAGCAGTTCTTC. Protein: CASSASGGAVNEQFF.

This clonotype was seen repeatedly, ten times or more. This chain joins TRBV15 and TRBJ2-3; TRBD2 agrees at 11 bases. CDR1 and CDR2 from the germline V gene are LNHNV and YYDKDF (reference sequence). Trimming removed 3 bases from V and 2 bases from J; junction bases left unmatched: 10. The length of the CDR3 is 18 residues. The CDR3 nucleotides read TGTGCCACCAGCAGGGGGGGGGGACTAGCGGAGATCACAGATACGCAGTATTTT. Its translation is CATSRGGGLAEITDTQYF.

This clonotype was counted ten times or more. The chain is built from TRBV2 and TRBJ1-1; no clear D. The CDR3 totals 13 residues. Trimming shortened V by 4 bases and J by 0 bases, and 6 bases separated the two germline ends. Germline CDR1 SNHLY, CDR2 FYNNEI. For the CDR3, the DNA is TGTGCCAGCAGTGGGGTGGTGAACACTGAAGCTTTCTTT. Amino acid sequence: CASSGVVNTEAFF.

The chain combines TRBV30 with TRBJ2-7, with 7 bases aligning to TRBD1. CDR1 is GTSNPN and CDR2 is SVGIG in the germline V gene (reference sequence). The V and J ends lost 2 bases and 4 bases, in that order; junction bases with no gene match: 5. There are 13 residues in the CDR3. The CDR3 loop reads CAWSPDRFYEQYF. The CDR3 region has the DNA TGTGCCTGGAGTCCGGACAGGTTTTACGAGCAGTACTTC. Full variable domain (outside the CDR3, taken from reference TRBV30 and TRBJ2-7): SQTIHQWPATLVQPVGSPLSLECTVEGTSNPNLYWYRQAAGRGLQLLFYSVGIGQISSEVPQNLSASRPQDRQFILSSKKLLLSDSGFYLCAWSPDRFYEQYFGPGTRLTVT.

The genes are TRBV13 and TRBJ1-3, with no clear D. Trimming left V 5 bases short and J 0 bases short, with 5 bases between. This CDR3 region has 13 residues. The germline CDR1 and CDR2 sequences are PRHDT and FYEKMQ (reference sequence). The CDR3 sequence is CASSRSSGNTIYF. CDR3 nucleotide sequence: TGTGCCAGCAGCCGAAGCTCTGGAAACACCATATATTTT.

In its sample, this clonotype was seen many times. This sequence joins TRBV5-6 and TRBJ2-1, with 12 bases matching TRBD2. Looked up from germline, CDR1 is SGHDT and CDR2 is YYEEEE. CDR3 length equals 16 residues. V lost 3 bases and J lost 10; bases outside the gene matches: 11. Here the CDR3 reads CASSSAGLAGGVEQFF. CDR3 DNA sequence: TGTGCCAGCAGCTCGGCCGGTCTAGCGGGAGGGGTCGAGCAGTTCTTC.

As concerns this clonotype: This may be a read error: a much more frequent sequence differs by one nucleotide. This chain uses TRBV19 with TRBJ1-2; 10 bases align to TRBD1. The V gene end was trimmed by 4 bases and the J gene end by 7 bases; junction bases not matched to a gene: 9. The CDR3 loop spans 15 amino acids. Looked up from germline, CDR1 is LNHDA and CDR2 is SQIVND (reference sequence). CDR3 amino acids: CASSTWDRGRVGYTF. The CDR3 nucleotides are TGTGCCAGTAGTACCTGGGACAGGGGACGAGTTGGCTACACCTTC.

V and J are TRBV10-3 and TRBJ2-2; 7 bases match TRBD1. CDR1 is ENHRY and CDR2 is SYGVKD in the germline V gene. The CDR3 covers 17 residues. V lost 6 bases, J lost 7 bases, and 17 bases stayed unmatched. The CDR3 nucleotides read TGTGCCATCAGCCAGCGTTTCCCCGGGACAGAACACGGGGAGCTGTTTTTT. Protein sequence: CAISQRFPGTEHGELFF.

This clonotype is labeled medium-sized. V gene TRBV15 combines with J gene TRBJ2-6; the D is unclear. The CDR3 runs 15 residues. The V end was cut by 0 bases, the J end by 0 bases, with 3 bases between. Germline loops: CDR1 LNHNV, CDR2 YYDKDF (reference sequence). The CDR3 loop reads CATSRDNSGANVLTF. The CDR3 nucleotides read TGTGCCACCAGCAGAGACAACTCTGGGGCCAACGTCCTGACTTTC.

This clonotype appeared many times. The chain couples TRBV3-1 to TRBJ2-7; maybe TRBD1 (5 bases). With 1 base removed from V and 5 bases from J, the gap between germline ends came to 12 bases. The CDR3 runs to 14 residues. Germline loops: CDR1 LGHDT, CDR2 YNNKEL (reference sequence). CDR3 in amino acids: CASSQVSGLNEQYF. CDR3 DNA: TGTGCCAGCAGCCAAGTGTCAGGGCTCAACGAGCAGTACTTC.

This clonotype was detected many times. The chain recombines TRBV12-3 or TRBV12-4 with TRBJ2-7; D might be TRBD2 (7 bases). V gave up 8 bases and J gave up 5 bases, with 13 bases separating them. The CDR3 is made up of 12 amino acids. CDR3 DNA sequence: TGTGCCAGCCGAGGGGGGGTCCACGAGCAGTACTTC. This codes for CASRGGVHEQYF.

This clonotype was recorded at least ten times. The V call is TRBV25-1, the J call TRBJ1-4, with a possible D match to TRBD1 (6 bases). The CDR3 extends over 15 amino acids. Germline assignment: CDR1 MGHDK and CDR2 SYGVNS. The ends were cut back, 4 bases at V and 7 bases at J, with 16 bases in the middle. CDR3 amino acids: CASSVPQGQSEKLFF. The CDR3 nucleotides are TGTGCCAGCAGTGTGCCTCAGGGGCAGAGTGAAAAACTGTTTTTT. Based on the CDR3 plus reference TRBV25-1 and TRBJ1-4, the full variable domain is EADIYQTPRYLVIGTGKKITLECSQTMGHDKMYWYQQDPGMELHLIHYSYGVNSTEKGDLSSESTVSRIRTEHFPLTLESARPSHTSQYLCASSVPQGQSEKLFFGSGTQLSVL.

Many counts were recorded for this clonotype. V gene TRBV19 combines with J gene TRBJ2-2, with 8 positions matching TRBD1. The CDR3 has 15 amino acids. With 5 bases clipped from V and 5 bases from J, the junction kept 7 bases outside the gene matches. Germline CDR1 reads LNHDA; CDR2 reads SQIVND (reference sequence). As DNA, the CDR3 is TGTGCCAGTAGTGCGACAGGGGTAGGGACCGGGGAGCTGTTTTTT. It codes for CASSATGVGTGELFF.

This clonotype has at least ten counts. The chain employs TRBV7-2 and TRBJ2-7; 9 bases agree with TRBD1. This CDR3 region has 14 residues. Trimming took 5 bases from V and 4 from J; bases not matched to a gene: 6. CDR1 is SGHTA and CDR2 is FQGNSA in the germline V gene. CDR3 protein: CASSHGTGFYEQYF. The CDR3 DNA sequence: TGTGCCAGCAGCCACGGGACAGGGTTTTACGAGCAGTACTTC.

By share, this clonotype ranks as medium-sized. J is TRBJ2-7 and V is TRBV7-9; TRBD1 matches 11 bases. Trimming at V came to 1 base and at J to 5 bases, leaving 7 bases not matched to a gene. Germline V gene sequence: CDR1 SEHNR, CDR2 FQNEAQ (reference sequence). The CDR3 runs to 16 residues. CDR3 protein: CASSLGSGTGGDEQYF. The CDR3 DNA sequence: TGTGCCAGCAGCTTAGGGTCCGGGACAGGGGGTGACGAGCAGTACTTC.

To note about this clonotype: The missing conserved phenylalanine or tryptophan at the end of this CDR3 makes a read error likely. CDR3 protein: CASRGVNTEAFL. In DNA, the CDR3 is TGTGCCAGCCGGGGGGTGAACACTGAAGCTTTCCTT. The rearrangement joins TRBV6-4 to TRBJ1-1, with TRBD1 as a possible D gene (5 bases). The CDR3 runs to 12 residues. Germline-derived CDR1 and CDR2 are MRHNA and SNTAGT. The V and J ends lost 8 bases and 0 bases respectively, with 7 bases between them.

This clonotype was counted ten times or more. This chain links TRBV5-8 with TRBJ2-1; possibly TRBD2 for D (6 bases). The CDR3 extends over 16 amino acids. Germline V gene lookup returns CDR1 SGHTS and CDR2 YDEGEE. The ends were cut back, 5 bases at V and 5 bases at J, with 20 bases in the middle. In nucleotides, the CDR3 is TGTGCCAGCAGTACCGACCCCCTCAGGGAGGACAATGAGCAGTTCTTC. Translated, it gives CASSTDPLREDNEQFF.